This passage covers 18 T cell receptor beta chains from one sample sequenced in a study of sequential checkpoint blockade in melanoma. Sequencing used immunoSEQ multiplex PCR; TCRdb keeps in-frame clones, though not all of them. The sample has around 13,000 clones; 27% are singletons. The treatment is: randomized to nivolumab then ipilimumab (arm A) or the reverse (arm B). Sequencing was performed on tumor tissue (inferred from file names), taken from a patient given nivolumab and ipilimumab in sequence. These receptors were taken from a human donor with melanoma.

This chain links TRBV28 with TRBJ2-1; no clear D. V lost 3 bases and J 2 bases, leaving 11 bases between the germline ends. Germline loops: CDR1 MDHEN, CDR2 SYDVKM. This CDR3 spans 15 amino acids. The CDR3: CASSLIIGTYNEQFF. The CDR3 DNA reads TGTGCCAGCAGTTTGATCATAGGGACCTACAATGAGCAGTTCTTC.

Many counts were recorded for this clone. The chain links TRBV11-3 to TRBJ2-3; D gene ambiguous. Germline V gene data show CDR1 as SGHNT and CDR2 as YENEEA. The CDR3 runs 16 residues. Trimming left V 3 bases short and J 1 base short, with 14 bases between. The DNA for the CDR3 is TGTGCCAGCAGCTTGGAGTCTACCGCCCGCACAGATACGCAGTATTTT. Translated: CASSLESTARTDTQYF. The full variable domain, with the rest looked up from reference TRBV11-3 and TRBJ2-3, is EAGVVQSPRYKIIEKKQPVAFWCNPISGHNTLYWYLQNLGQGPELLIRYENEEAVDDSQLPKDRFSAERLKGVDSTLKIQPAELGDSAVYLCASSLESTARTDTQYFGPGTRLTVL.

This clone was found a few times. CDR3 loop: CASSWSPRPSTYEQYF. In DNA, the CDR3 is TGTGCCAGCAGCTGGTCCCCTAGGCCCTCCACCTACGAGCAGTACTTC. This sequence joins TRBV7-6 and TRBJ2-7; D gene ambiguous. Looked up from germline, CDR1 is SGHVS and CDR2 is FNYEAQ. Trimming cost V 4 bases and J 2 bases, with 18 bases left between them. The CDR3 is made up of 16 amino acids.

This clone was observed a handful of times. V usage is TRBV10-2 and J usage is TRBJ2-2; no firm D call. The V gene lost 1 base and the J gene lost 3 bases, with 3 bases spanning the gap. The CDR3 extends over 13 amino acids. The germline CDR1 and CDR2 sequences are WSHSY and SAAADI. As DNA, the CDR3 is TGCGCCAGCAGTGAGTTCGACACCGGGGAGCTGTTTTTT. Amino acids: CASSEFDTGELFF.

CDR3 coding DNA: TGCGCCAGCAGCCCCCTTGGAGAAACCTACGAGCAGTACTTC. Protein product: CASSPLGETYEQYF. V and J are TRBV5-1 and TRBJ2-7; D call uncertain. The germline V and J ends were trimmed by 4 bases and 2 bases, with 13 bases remaining between them. The germline CDR1 and CDR2 sequences are SGHRS and YFSETQ. The CDR3 runs to 14 residues.

This clone is medium-sized within its sample. The rearrangement uses TRBV6-8 and TRBJ2-1; D possibly matches TRBD1 or TRBD2 (5 bases each). Germline V gives CDR1 MNHGY, CDR2 SAAAGT. V gave up 0 bases and J gave up 14 bases, with 11 bases separating them. The CDR3 extends over 12 amino acids. The CDR3 is CASSYSSLGEFF. In DNA form, the CDR3 reads TGTGCCAGCAGTTACTCGAGCCTGGGGGAGTTCTTC.

The V call is TRBV25-1, the J call TRBJ2-3; D possibly uses TRBD1 or TRBD2 (5 bases each). The CDR3 sequence is 15 residues long. The ends were cut back, 3 bases at V and 1 base at J, with 11 bases in the middle. CDR1 and CDR2 from the germline V gene are MGHDK and SYGVNS. The CDR3 here is CASSDSGPGTDTQYF. The CDR3 DNA follows: TGTGCCAGCAGTGATTCGGGGCCGGGCACAGATACGCAGTATTTT.

The gene calls are TRBV19 and TRBJ2-3; the match to TRBD1 covers 7 bases. J gave up 0 bases and V 3 bases, and 3 bases lay outside the gene matches. The CDR3 runs 15 residues. Germline CDR1 is LNHDA and CDR2 is SQIVND (reference sequence). The CDR3 sequence is CASSMGQTSTDTQYF. The DNA for the CDR3 is TGTGCCAGTAGTATGGGACAGACTAGCACAGATACGCAGTATTTT.

This clone occurred many times. This CDR3 reads CASTWTSSYNEQFF. DNA for the CDR3: TGTGCCAGCACCTGGACGAGCTCCTACAATGAGCAGTTCTTC. The gene calls are TRBV12-5 and TRBJ2-1, with D hard to call. CDR1 LGHNT and CDR2 FRNRAP come from the germline V gene. This CDR3 is 14 amino acids long.

This chain links TRBV19 with TRBJ2-3; 9 bases align to TRBD2. The CDR3 runs to 16 residues. V shed 6 bases, J shed 3 bases, and the junction held 10 bases outside the gene matches. Germline CDR1 and CDR2: LNHDA and SQIVND (reference sequence). The chain's CDR3 is CASRVRGTSLTDTQYF. The CDR3 coding sequence is TGTGCCAGTAGGGTACGTGGGACTAGCTTGACAGATACGCAGTATTTT.

At least ten counts were recorded for this clone. This chain joins TRBV11-3 and TRBJ2-3, with TRBD1 as a possible D gene (5 bases). This CDR3 has 15 residues. Germline V lookup: CDR1 SGHNT, CDR2 YENEEA. Trimming shortened V by 5 bases and J by 5 bases, and 17 bases separated the two germline ends. CDR3 in amino acids: CASSPYGAVGDTQYF. The CDR3 nucleotides read TGTGCCAGCAGCCCTTATGGGGCCGTGGGAGATACGCAGTATTTT. Variable domain in full (rest from reference TRBV11-3 and TRBJ2-3): EAGVVQSPRYKIIEKKQPVAFWCNPISGHNTLYWYLQNLGQGPELLIRYENEEAVDDSQLPKDRFSAERLKGVDSTLKIQPAELGDSAVYLCASSPYGAVGDTQYFGPGTRLTVL.

This clone was found a few times. This chain links TRBV6-8 with TRBJ1-4; 11 positions agree with TRBD1. The CDR3 is 17 residues long. Germline CDR1 is MNHGY and CDR2 is SAAAGT. The ends lost 6 bases at V and 3 bases at J; junction bases unmatched: 9. The CDR3 DNA is TGTGCCAGCAGCCCCCGGGACAGGGGGTTGGCTAATGAAAAACTGTTTTTT. Encoded protein: CASSPRDRGLANEKLFF.

In this sample, this clone turned up once. In nucleotides, the CDR3 is TGTGCCAGCAGCCAAGCCGCCAGAAAGGGAACAGATACGCAGTATTTT. Translation: CASSQAARKGTDTQYF. The rearrangement links TRBV14 to TRBJ2-3, with D uncertain. Per the germline V gene, CDR1 is SGHDN and CDR2 is FVKESK. Trimming took off 1 base at V and 3 bases at J, with 14 bases between the two ends. The CDR3 is made up of 16 amino acids.

The chain has TRBV5-1 and TRBJ1-4, with D tentatively TRBD1 (6 bases). This CDR3 has 14 residues. V lost 2 bases, J lost 6 bases, and 11 bases lay in between. The germline V gene has CDR1 SGHRS and CDR2 YFSETQ. CDR3 in amino acids: CASSFGGIDEKLFF. The CDR3 bases are TGCGCCAGCAGCTTCGGGGGCATCGATGAAAAACTGTTTTTT.

The chain combines TRBV6-8 with TRBJ2-7, with 11 bases aligning to TRBD2. The CDR3 is 15 residues long. Germline values: CDR1 MNHGY, CDR2 SAAAGT. V was clipped by 2 bases and J by 6 bases; unmatched bases: 6. CDR3 nucleotide sequence: TGTGCCAGCAGTTACATCCTAGCGGGAGGTCCCGAGCAGTACTTC. Amino acids: CASSYILAGGPEQYF.

The chain recombines TRBV9 with TRBJ2-1, with D maybe TRBD1 (7 bases). The V end lost 3 bases, the J end lost 7 bases, and 17 bases lay between the germline ends. This CDR3 has 15 amino acids. Germline loops: CDR1 SGDLS, CDR2 YYNGEE. CDR3 region: CASSAGGTVGNEQFF. Written as DNA, the CDR3 is TGTGCCAGCAGCGCCGGAGGGACAGTAGGAAATGAGCAGTTCTTC.

The table lists this clone with a few counts. The V call is TRBV12-5, the J call TRBJ2-1, with a tentative D call TRBD2 (6 bases). The germline gives CDR1 LGHNT, CDR2 FRNRAP. The CDR3 contains 13 residues. V was trimmed by 4 bases and J by 9 bases, leaving 13 bases between them. CDR3 residues: CASGSGSLGEQFF. CDR3 sequence (DNA): TGTGCTAGTGGTTCCGGGAGCCTCGGTGAGCAGTTCTTC.

This clone has a handful of counts. The chain uses TRBV11-3 and TRBJ1-5; the D gene is possibly TRBD1 (6 bases). The CDR3 is made up of 14 amino acids. Trimming took 5 bases from V and 7 from J, leaving 15 bases between them. Germline V gene sequence: CDR1 SGHNT, CDR2 YENEEA. CDR3 nucleotide sequence: TGTGCCAGCAGCCTCGGACAGAGTAAACAGCCCCAGCATTTT. It translates to CASSLGQSKQPQHF.